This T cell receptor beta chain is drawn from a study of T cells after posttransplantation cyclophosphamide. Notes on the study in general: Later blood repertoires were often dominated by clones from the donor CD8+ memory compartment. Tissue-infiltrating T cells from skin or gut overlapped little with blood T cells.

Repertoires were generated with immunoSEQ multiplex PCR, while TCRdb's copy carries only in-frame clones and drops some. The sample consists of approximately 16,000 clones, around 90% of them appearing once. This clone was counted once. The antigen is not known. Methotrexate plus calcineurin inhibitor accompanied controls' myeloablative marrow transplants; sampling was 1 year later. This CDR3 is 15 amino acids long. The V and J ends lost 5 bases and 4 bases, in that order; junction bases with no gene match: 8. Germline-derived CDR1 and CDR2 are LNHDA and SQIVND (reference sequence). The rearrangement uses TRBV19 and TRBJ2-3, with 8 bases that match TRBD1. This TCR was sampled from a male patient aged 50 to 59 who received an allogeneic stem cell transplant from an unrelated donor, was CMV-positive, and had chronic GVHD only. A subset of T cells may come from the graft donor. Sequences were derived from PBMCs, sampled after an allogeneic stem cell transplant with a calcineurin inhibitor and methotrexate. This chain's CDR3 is CASSPRDRRPDTQYF. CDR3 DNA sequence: TGTGCCAGTAGTCCACGGGACAGGCGCCCAGATACGCAGTATTTT. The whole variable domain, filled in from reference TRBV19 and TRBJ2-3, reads DGGITQSPKYLFRKEGQNVTLSCEQNLNHDAMYWYRQDPGQGLRLIYYSQIVNDFQKGDIAEGYSVSREKKESFPLTVTSAQKNPTAFYLCASSPRDRRPDTQYFGPGTRLTVL.